The clone carrying this T cell receptor beta chain has just a few counts. What it binds is not known. The PCR used 60 Vbeta and 13 Jbeta primers. Some clones are missing from TCRdb's copy, which holds only in-frame ones; the method was immunoSEQ multiplex PCR. This sample has 250,000 to 350,000 clones, with just over 85% found just once. The length of the CDR3 is 14 residues. Germline V CDR1 and CDR2: MNHNS, SASEGT. V was clipped by 3 bases and J by 0 bases, with 8 bases between them. The data derive from a study of cytomegalovirus exposure and HLA in healthy donors. Study-level points and caveats: The study labeled under 200 TCR beta chains cytomegalovirus-associated.

The sequenced sample was PBMCs. The sequence came from a man aged 40-50 years in good health and CMV-seropositive. The J gene is TRBJ1-1, the V gene TRBV6-1; no reliable D call. The CDR3 here is CASSEEGLNTEAFF. In DNA, the CDR3 is TGTGCCAGCAGTGAGGAGGGATTGAACACTGAAGCTTTCTTT.